This TCR beta chain derives from a study of control samples from healthy donors and cancer patients. This CDR3 is 19 amino acids long. Trimming removed 3 bases at V and 0 bases at J, with 20 bases between. Germline V gene sequence: CDR1 LGHDT, CDR2 YNNKEL (reference sequence). Measured with immunoSEQ multiplex PCR; TCRdb has only the in-frame clones, and not every one. The sample includes under 95,000 clones, around four fifths of them seen just once. This sequence joins TRBV3-1 (or the pseudogene TRBV3-2) and TRBJ2-2; possible D gene TRBD1, 7 bases. Sequenced input: blood. The clonotype was recovered from a man aged 50 or older in good health. In nucleotides, the CDR3 is TGTGCCAGCAGCCAGAGGGAGGTAACCGGGACAGCGAACACCGGGGAGCTGTTTTTT. It yields the protein CASSQREVTGTANTGELFF.